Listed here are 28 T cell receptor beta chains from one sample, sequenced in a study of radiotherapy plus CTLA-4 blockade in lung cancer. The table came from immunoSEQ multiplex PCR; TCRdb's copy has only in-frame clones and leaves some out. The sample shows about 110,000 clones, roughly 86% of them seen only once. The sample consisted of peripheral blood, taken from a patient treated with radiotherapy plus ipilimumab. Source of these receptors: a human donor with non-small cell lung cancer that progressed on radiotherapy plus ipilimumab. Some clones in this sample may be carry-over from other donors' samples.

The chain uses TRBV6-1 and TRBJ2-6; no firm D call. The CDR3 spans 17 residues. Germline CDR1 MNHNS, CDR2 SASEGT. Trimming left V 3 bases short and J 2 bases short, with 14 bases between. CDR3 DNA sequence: TGTGCCAGCAGTGAGAATCTAAGGTTTGCTGGGGCCAACGTCCTGACTTTC. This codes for CASSENLRFAGANVLTF.

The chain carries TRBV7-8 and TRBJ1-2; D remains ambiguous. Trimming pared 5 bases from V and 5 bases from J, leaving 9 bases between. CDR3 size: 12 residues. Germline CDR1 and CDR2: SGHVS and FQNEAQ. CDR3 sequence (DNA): TGTGCCAGCAGCCCCCAAGAGTATGGCTACACCTTC. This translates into CASSPQEYGYTF.

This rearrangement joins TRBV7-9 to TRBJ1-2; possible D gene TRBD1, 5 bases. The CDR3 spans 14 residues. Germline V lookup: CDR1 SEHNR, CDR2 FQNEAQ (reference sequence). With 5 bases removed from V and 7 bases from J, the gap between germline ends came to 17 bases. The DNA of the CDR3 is TGTGCCAGCAGCATGACCGGAGGGAGGGGTGGCTACACCTTC. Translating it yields CASSMTGGRGGYTF.

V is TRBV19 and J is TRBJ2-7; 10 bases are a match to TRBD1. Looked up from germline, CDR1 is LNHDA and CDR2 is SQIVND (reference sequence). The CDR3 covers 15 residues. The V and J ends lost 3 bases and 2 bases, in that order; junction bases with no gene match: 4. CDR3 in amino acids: CASSMPGQGTYEQYF. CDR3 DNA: TGTGCCAGTAGTATGCCGGGACAGGGGACCTACGAGCAGTACTTC.

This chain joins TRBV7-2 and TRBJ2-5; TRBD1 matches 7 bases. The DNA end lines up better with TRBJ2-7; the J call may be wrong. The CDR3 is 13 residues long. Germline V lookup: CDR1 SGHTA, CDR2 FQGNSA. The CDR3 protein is CASSGDRNYEQYF. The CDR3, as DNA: TGTGCCAGCAGCGGGGACAGAAACTACGAGCAGTACTTC.

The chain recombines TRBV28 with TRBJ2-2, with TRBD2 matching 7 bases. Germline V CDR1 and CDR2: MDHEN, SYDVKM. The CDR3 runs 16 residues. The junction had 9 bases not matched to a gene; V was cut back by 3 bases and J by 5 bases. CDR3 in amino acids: CASSFGGGRWTGELFF. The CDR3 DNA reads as TGTGCCAGCAGTTTTGGCGGGGGTCGTTGGACCGGGGAGCTGTTTTTT. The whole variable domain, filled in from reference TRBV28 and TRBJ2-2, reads DVKVTQSSRYLVKRTGEKVFLECVQDMDHENMFWYRQDPGLGLRLIYFSYDVKMKEKGDIPEGYSVSREKKERFSLILESASTNQTSMYLCASSFGGGRWTGELFFGEGSRLTVL.

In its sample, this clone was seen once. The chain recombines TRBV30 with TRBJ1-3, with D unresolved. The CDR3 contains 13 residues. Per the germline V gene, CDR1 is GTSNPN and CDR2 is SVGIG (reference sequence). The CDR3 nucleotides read TGTGCTCACTCCATCGACTCTGGAAACACCATATATTTT. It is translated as CAHSIDSGNTIYF. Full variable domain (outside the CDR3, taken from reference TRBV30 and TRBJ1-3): SQTIHQWPATLVQPVGSPLSLECTVEGTSNPNLYWYRQAAGRGLQLLFYSVGIGQISSEVPQNLSASRPQDRQFILSSKKLLLSDSGFYLCAHSIDSGNTIYFGEGSWLTVV.

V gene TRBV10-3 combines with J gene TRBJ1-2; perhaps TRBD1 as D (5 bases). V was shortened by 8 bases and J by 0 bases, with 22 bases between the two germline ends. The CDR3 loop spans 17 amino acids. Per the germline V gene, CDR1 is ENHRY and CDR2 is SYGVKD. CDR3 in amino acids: CAIAGAGRTGPNYGYTF. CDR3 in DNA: TGTGCCATCGCCGGTGCAGGGCGAACGGGACCTAACTATGGCTACACCTTC.

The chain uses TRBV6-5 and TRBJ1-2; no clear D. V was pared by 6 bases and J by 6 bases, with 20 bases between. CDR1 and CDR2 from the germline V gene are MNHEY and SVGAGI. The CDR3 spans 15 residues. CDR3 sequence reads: CASSLTYYARNGYTF. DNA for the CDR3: TGTGCCAGCAGCCTGACCTACTACGCACGGAATGGCTACACCTTC.

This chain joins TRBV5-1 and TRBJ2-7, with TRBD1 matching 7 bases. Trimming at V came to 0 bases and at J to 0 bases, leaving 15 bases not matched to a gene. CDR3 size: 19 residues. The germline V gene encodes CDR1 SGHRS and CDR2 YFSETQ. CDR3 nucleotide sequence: TGCGCCAGCAGCTTGGGTGGGGACAGCTCAGGCCCCTCCTCCTACGAGCAGTACTTC. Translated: CASSLGGDSSGPSSYEQYF.

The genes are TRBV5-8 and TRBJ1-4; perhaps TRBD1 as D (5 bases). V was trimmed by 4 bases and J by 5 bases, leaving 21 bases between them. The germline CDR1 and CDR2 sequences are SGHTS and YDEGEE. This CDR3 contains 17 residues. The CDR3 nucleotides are TGTGCCAGCAGCATTTATATCAGAGTTGGGGGAAATGAAAAACTGTTTTTT. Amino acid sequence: CASSIYIRVGGNEKLFF.

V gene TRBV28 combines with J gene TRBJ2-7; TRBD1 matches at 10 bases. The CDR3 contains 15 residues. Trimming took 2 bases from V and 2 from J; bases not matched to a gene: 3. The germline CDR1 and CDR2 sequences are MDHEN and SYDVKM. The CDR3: CASSLLGTGAYEQYF. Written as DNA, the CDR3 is TGTGCCAGCAGTTTACTCGGGACAGGGGCCTACGAGCAGTACTTC.

As DNA, the CDR3 is TGTGCCAGCAGCCGCCCAGGGTCCTACGAGCAGTACTTC. This codes for CASSRPGSYEQYF. The chain carries TRBV5-8 and TRBJ2-7; TRBD1 might be the D (5 bases). The CDR3 is made up of 13 amino acids. V lost 4 bases and J lost 1, with 9 bases in between. The germline V gene has CDR1 SGHTS and CDR2 YDEGEE.

CDR3 in amino acids: CASSLQVGSDTQYF. The CDR3 nucleotides read TGTGCCAGCAGCTTACAGGTGGGGTCAGATACGCAGTATTTT. The chain joins TRBV7-3 to TRBJ2-3, with D hard to call. Germline V lookup: CDR1 SGHTA, CDR2 FQGTGA. CDR3 size: 14 residues. V was clipped by 2 bases and J by 4 bases, with 10 bases between them.

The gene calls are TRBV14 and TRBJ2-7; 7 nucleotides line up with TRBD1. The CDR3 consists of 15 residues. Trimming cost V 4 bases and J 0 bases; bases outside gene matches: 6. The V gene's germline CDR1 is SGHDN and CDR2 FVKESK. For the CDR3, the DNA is TGTGCCAGCAGCCGGGACAGAGTAAACTCCTACGAGCAGTACTTC. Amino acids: CASSRDRVNSYEQYF.

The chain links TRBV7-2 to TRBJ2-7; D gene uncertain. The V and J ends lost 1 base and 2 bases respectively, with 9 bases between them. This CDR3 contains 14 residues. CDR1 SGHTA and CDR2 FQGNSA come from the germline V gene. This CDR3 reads CASSLEQVAYEQYF. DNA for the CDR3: TGTGCCAGCAGCTTAGAGCAGGTCGCCTACGAGCAGTACTTC.

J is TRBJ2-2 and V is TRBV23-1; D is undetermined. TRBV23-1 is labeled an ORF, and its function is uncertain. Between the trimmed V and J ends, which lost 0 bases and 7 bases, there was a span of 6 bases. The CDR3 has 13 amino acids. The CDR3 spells CASSQSKRGELFF. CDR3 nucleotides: TGCGCCAGCAGTCAATCGAAGCGCGGGGAGCTGTTTTTT.

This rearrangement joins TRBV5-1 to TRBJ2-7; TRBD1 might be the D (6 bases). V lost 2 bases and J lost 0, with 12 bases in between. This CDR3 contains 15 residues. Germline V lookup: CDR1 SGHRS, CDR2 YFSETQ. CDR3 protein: CASSFTGLASYEQYF. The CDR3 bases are TGCGCCAGCAGCTTCACAGGGTTGGCCTCCTACGAGCAGTACTTC.

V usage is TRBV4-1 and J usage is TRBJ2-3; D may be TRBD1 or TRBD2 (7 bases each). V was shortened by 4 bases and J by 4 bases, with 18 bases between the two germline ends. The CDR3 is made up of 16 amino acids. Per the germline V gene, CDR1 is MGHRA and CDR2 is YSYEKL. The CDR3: CASSPASGGVPDTQYF. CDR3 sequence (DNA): TGCGCCAGCAGCCCAGCGTCAGGGGGGGTACCAGATACGCAGTATTTT.

The CDR3: CASGQGANTEAFF. The CDR3 DNA reads as TGTGCCAGTGGACAGGGAGCGAACACTGAAGCTTTCTTT. The genes are TRBV7-3 and TRBJ1-1, with 8 bases identical to TRBD1. Unmatched junction bases numbered 4, after V lost 9 bases and J lost 1 base. The CDR3 consists of 13 residues. Germline assignment: CDR1 SGHTA and CDR2 FQGTGA.

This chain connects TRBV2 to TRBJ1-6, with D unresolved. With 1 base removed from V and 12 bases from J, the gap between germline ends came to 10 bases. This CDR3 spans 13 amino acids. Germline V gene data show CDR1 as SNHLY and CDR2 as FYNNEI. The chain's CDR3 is CASSEGLLLPLHF. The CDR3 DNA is TGTGCCAGCAGTGAAGGTCTGTTGTTACCCCTCCACTTT.

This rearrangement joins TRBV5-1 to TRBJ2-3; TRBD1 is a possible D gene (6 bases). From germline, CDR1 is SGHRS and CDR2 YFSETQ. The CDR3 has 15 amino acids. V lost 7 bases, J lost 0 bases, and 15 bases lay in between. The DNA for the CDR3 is TGCGCCAGCGCGAGGGGGTTCCCTAGCACAGATACGCAGTATTTT. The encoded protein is CASARGFPSTDTQYF. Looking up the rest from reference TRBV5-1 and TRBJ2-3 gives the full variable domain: KAGVTQTPRYLIKTRGQQVTLSCSPISGHRSVSWYQQTPGQGLQFLFEYFSETQRNKGNFPGRFSGRQFSNSRSEMNVSTLELGDSALYLCASARGFPSTDTQYFGPGTRLTVL.

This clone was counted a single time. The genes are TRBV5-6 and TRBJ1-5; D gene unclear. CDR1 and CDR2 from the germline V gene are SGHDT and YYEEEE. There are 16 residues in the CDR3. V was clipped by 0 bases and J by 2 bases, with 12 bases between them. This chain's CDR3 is CASSLAAGYRNQPQHF. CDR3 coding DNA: TGTGCCAGCAGCTTGGCGGCGGGGTACCGCAATCAGCCCCAGCATTTT.

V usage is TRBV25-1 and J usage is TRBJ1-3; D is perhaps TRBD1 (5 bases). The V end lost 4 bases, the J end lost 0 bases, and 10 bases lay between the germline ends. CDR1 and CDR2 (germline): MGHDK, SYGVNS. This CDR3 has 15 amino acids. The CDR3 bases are TGTGCCAGCAGTGGGGGGGTCTTCTCTGGAAACACCATATATTTT. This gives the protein CASSGGVFSGNTIYF.

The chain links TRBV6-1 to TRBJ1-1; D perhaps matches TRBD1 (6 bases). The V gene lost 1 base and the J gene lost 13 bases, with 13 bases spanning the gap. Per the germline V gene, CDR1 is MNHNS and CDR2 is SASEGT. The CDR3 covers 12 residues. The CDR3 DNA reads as TGTGCCAGCAGTGAAGGCCAAAGGGGGGGTTTCTTT. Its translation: CASSEGQRGGFF.

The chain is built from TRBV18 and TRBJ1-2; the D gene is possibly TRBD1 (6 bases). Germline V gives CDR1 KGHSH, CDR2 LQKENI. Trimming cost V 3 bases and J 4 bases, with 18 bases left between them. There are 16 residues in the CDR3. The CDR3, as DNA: TGTGCCAGCTCACCGCAAGACAGGCTACTGTCCTATGGCTACACCTTC. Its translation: CASSPQDRLLSYGYTF.

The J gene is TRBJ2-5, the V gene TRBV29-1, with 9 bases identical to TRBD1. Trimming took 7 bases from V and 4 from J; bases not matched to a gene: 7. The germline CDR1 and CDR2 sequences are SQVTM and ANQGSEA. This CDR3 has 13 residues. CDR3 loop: CSAAGQGRETQYF. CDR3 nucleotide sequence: TGCAGCGCCGCAGGACAGGGGAGAGAGACCCAGTACTTC.

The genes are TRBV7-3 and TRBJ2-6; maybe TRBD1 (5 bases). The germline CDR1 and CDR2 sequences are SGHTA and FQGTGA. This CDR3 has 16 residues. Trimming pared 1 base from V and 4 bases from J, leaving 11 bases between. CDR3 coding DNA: TGTGCCAGCAGCTTAAGACCAGGGTCCGGGGCCAACGTCCTGACTTTC. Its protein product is CASSLRPGSGANVLTF.